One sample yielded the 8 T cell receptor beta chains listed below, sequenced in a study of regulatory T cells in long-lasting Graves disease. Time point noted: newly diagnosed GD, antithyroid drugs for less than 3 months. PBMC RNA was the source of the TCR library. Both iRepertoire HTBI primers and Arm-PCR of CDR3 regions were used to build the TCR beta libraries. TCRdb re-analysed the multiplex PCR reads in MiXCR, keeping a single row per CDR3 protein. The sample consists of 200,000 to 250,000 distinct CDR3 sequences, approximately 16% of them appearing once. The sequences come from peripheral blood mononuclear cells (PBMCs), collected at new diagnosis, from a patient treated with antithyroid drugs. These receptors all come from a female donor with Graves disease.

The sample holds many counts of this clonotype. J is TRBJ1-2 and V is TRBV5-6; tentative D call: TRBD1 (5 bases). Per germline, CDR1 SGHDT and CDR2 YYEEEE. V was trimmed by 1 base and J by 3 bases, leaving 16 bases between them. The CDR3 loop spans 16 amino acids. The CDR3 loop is CASSLFRGGYDYGYTF. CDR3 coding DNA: TGTGCCAGCAGCTTGTTTAGGGGAGGGTATGACTATGGCTACACCTTC.

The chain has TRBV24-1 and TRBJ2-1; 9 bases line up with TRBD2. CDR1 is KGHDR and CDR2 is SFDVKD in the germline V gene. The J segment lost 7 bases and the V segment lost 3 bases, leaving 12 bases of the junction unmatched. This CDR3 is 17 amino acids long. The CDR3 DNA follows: TGTGCCACCAGTGATACCGCCGGGACTAGCTTCTGGAATGAGCAGTTCTTC. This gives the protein CATSDTAGTSFWNEQFF.

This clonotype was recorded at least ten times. CDR3 bases: TGTGCCAGCAGCGAACTAGCGGGAGGCTACAATGAGCAGTTCTTC. Translated, it gives CASSELAGGYNEQFF. J is TRBJ2-1 and V is TRBV6-1; 12 bases fit TRBD2. The CDR3 loop spans 15 amino acids. Trimming took 6 bases from V and 3 from J; bases not matched to a gene: 3. Germline V gene sequence: CDR1 MNHNS, CDR2 SASEGT.

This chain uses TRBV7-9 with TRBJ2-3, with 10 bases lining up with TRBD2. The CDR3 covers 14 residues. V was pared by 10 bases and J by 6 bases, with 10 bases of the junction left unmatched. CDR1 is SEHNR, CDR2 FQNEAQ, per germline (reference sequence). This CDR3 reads CATQSSGRGDTQYF. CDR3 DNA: TGTGCCACCCAGTCCAGCGGGAGGGGCGATACGCAGTATTTT.

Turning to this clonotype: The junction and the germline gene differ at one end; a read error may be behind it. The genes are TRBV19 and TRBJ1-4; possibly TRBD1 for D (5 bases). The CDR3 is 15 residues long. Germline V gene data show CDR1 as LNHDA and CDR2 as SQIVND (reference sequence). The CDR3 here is CTSSRSARGTEKLFF. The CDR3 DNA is TGTACCAGTAGCAGAAGTGCCCGGGGGACGGAAAAACTGTTTTTT.

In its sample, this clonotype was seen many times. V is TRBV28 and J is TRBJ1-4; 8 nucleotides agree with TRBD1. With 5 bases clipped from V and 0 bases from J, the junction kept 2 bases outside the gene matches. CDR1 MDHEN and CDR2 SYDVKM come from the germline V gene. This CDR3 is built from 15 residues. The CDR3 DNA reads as TGTGCCAGCAGTCAGGGACAGGCAACTAATGAAAAACTGTTTTTT. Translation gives CASSQGQATNEKLFF.

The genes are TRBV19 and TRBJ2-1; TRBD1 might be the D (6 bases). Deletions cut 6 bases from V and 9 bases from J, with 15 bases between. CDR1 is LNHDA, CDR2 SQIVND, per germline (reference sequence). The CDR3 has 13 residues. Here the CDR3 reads CASSPQGRGEQFF. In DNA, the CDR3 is TGTGCCAGTAGCCCCCAGGGGCGTGGTGAGCAGTTCTTC.

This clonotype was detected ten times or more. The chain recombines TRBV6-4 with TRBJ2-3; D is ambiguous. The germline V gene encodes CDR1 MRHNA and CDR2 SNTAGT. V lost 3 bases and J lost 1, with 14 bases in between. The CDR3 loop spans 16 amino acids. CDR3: CASSDRSGGGTDTQYF. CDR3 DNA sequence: TGTGCCAGCAGTGATCGGTCCGGCGGTGGCACAGATACGCAGTATTTT.